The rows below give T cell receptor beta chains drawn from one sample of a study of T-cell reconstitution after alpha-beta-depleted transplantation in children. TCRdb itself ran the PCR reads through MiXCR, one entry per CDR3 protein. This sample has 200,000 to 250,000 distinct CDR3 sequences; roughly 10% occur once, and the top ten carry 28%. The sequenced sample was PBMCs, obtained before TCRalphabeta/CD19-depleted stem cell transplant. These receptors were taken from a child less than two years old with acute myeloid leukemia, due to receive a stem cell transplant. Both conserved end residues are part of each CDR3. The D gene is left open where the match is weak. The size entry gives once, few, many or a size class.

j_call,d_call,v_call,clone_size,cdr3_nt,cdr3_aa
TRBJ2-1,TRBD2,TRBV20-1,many,TGCAGTGCTTCCCAGAGGGCGGGAGGGCCGGGTTACAATGAGCAGTTCTTC,CSASQRAGGPGYNEQFF
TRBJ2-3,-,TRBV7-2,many,TGTGCCAGCAGCCCACATCTGGGGGCTAGCACAGATACGCAGTATTTT,CASSPHLGASTDTQYF
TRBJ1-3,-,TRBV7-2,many,TGTGCCAGCAGCCTCTACAGCTCTGGAAACACCATATATTTT,CASSLYSSGNTIYF
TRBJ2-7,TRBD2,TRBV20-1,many,TGCAGTGCTAGGAGACTAGCGGACCTCTCCTACGAGCAGTACTTC,CSARRLADLSYEQYF
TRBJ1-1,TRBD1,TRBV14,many,TGTGCCAGCAGCCAGACAGGGCTTGATACTGAAGCTTTCTTT,CASSQTGLDTEAFF
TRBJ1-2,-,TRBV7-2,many,TGTGCCAGCAGCTTAGCGGCACCCGGGGGCTATGGCTACACCTTC,CASSLAAPGGYGYTF
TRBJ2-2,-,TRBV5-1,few,TGCGCCAGCAGCTTGGGCGGGACCCCCACCGGGGAGCTGTTTTTT,CASSLGGTPTGELFF
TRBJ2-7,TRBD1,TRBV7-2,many,TGTGCCAGCAGCTTAGTAGGGACAGCCTACGAGCAGTACTTC,CASSLVGTAYEQYF
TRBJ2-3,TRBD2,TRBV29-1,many,TGCAGCGCGGGTCGGGGGGAAAGCACAGATACGCAGTATTTT,CSAGRGESTDTQYF
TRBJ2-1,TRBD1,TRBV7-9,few,TGTGCCAGCAGCCAACAGGGGGCGTACTACAATGAGCAGTTCTTC,CASSQQGAYYNEQFF
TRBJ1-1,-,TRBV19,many,TGTGCCAGTAGTTTTATGAACACTGAAGCTTTCTTT,CASSFMNTEAFF
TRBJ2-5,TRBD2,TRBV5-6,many,TGTGCCAGCAGGATGATGTGGGGTAGCGGGAGTTCGCTAGAGACCCAGTACTTC,CASRMMWGSGSSLETQYF
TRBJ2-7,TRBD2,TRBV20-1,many,TGCAGTGCTAGAGATCTGGAGCGGGAGCCGACCTTCTACGAGCAGTACTTC,CSARDLEREPTFYEQYF
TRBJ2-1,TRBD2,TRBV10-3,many,TGTGCCATCGGACTAGCGGGGATCAATGAGCAGTTCTTC,CAIGLAGINEQFF
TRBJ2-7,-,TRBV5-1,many,TGCGCCAGCAGCTTGGCAGGGGGGGCCTACGAGCAGTACTTC,CASSLAGGAYEQYF
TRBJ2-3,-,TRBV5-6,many,TGTGCCAGCAGCTTGGACGGAGTAAACACAGATACGCAGTATTTT,CASSLDGVNTDTQYF
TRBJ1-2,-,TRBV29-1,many,TGCAGCGTTGATGTAAACTATGGCTACACCTTC,CSVDVNYGYTF
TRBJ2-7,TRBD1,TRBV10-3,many,TGTGCCATCAGTGAGACAGGGGGCGAGCAGTACTTC,CAISETGGEQYF
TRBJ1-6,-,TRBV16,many,TGTGCCAGCAGCCAATCGGGGCGGGGAAATTCACCCCTCCACTTT,CASSQSGRGNSPLHF
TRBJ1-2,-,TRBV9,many,TGTGCCAGCAGCAGATTTAACTATGGCTACACCTTC,CASSRFNYGYTF
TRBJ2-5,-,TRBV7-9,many,TGTGCCAGCAGCTTAATGCTAGCGCAGACCCAGTACTTC,CASSLMLAQTQYF
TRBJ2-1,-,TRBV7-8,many,TGTGCCAGCAGCTTTAGAGGGGGGGGGCAGGGCCTTGGTGAGCAGTTCTTC,CASSFRGGGQGLGEQFF
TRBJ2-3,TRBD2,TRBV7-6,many,TGTGCCACCGGACTAGCGGGGTATCAAGATACGCAGTATTTT,CATGLAGYQDTQYF
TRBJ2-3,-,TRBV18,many,TGTGCCAGCTCTCCCAGACAGACAGATACGCAGTATTTT,CASSPRQTDTQYF